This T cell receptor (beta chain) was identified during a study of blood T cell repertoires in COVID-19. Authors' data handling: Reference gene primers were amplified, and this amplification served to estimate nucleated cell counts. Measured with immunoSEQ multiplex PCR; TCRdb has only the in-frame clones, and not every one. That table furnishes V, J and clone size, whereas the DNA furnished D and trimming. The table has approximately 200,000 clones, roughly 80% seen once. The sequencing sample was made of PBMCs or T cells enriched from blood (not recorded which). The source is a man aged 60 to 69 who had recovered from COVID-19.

CDR3 sequence reads: CASSTSGGAYNEQFF. The CDR3 DNA reads as TGCGCCAGCAGCACTAGCGGGGGGGCCTACAATGAGCAGTTCTTC. The chain has TRBV5-1 and TRBJ2-1; 13 bases align to TRBD2. The CDR3 runs 15 residues. J gave up 2 bases and V 4 bases, and 0 bases lay outside the gene matches. Looked up from germline, CDR1 is SGHRS and CDR2 is YFSETQ.